The 32 T cell receptor beta chains listed next were all sequenced from one sample in a study of neurological immune-mediated disorders. TCRdb fed the 5' RACE reads into MiXCR, producing one record per CDR3 protein. The data show 15,000 or so distinct CDR3 sequences, approximately 21% seen once. The sample comprised PBMCs. The receptors here all came from a man aged 50 or older in good health.

In its sample, this clonotype is medium-sized. The genes are TRBV20-1 and TRBJ2-7, with TRBD2 matching 8 bases. The germline CDR1 and CDR2 sequences are DFQATT and SNEGSKA (reference sequence). The CDR3 consists of 13 residues. With V trimmed by 7 bases and J by 0 bases, 5 bases remained unmatched. The DNA of the CDR3 is TGCAGTGGGACTAGCCCGAGCTCCTACGAGCAGTACTTC. This codes for CSGTSPSSYEQYF.

The rearrangement joins TRBV18 to TRBJ1-1, with TRBD1 matching 8 bases. V was pared by 4 bases and J by 4 bases, with 2 bases of the junction left unmatched. This CDR3 is 13 amino acids long. Germline CDR1 is KGHSH and CDR2 is LQKENI. The CDR3 nucleotides are TGTGCCAGCTCACTACAGGGGGGCACTGAAGCTTTCTTT. It specifies CASSLQGGTEAFF. Full variable domain (remainder filled in from reference TRBV18 and TRBJ1-1): NAGVMQNPRHLVRRRGQEARLRCSPMKGHSHVYWYRQLPEEGLKFMVYLQKENIIDESGMPKERFSAEFPKEGPSILRIQQVVRGDSAAYFCASSLQGGTEAFFGQGTRLTVV.

This clonotype has a count of ten or more. The chain employs TRBV20-1 and TRBJ1-6; 9 bases fit TRBD1. The V and J ends lost 5 bases and 8 bases, in that order; junction bases with no gene match: 4. Germline V gene sequence: CDR1 DFQATT, CDR2 SNEGSKA (reference sequence). CDR3 length: 13 residues. The CDR3 DNA reads TGCAGTGCTTTACAGGGGGCCGATTCACCCCTCCACTTT. Translated: CSALQGADSPLHF.

This clonotype was counted ten times or more. The chain joins TRBV20-1 to TRBJ2-1; D is ambiguous. This CDR3 is built from 15 residues. Between the trimmed V and J ends, which lost 6 bases and 0 bases, there was a span of 15 bases. The V gene's germline CDR1 is DFQATT and CDR2 SNEGSKA (reference sequence). As DNA, the CDR3 is TGCAGTGCCACAACCTGGTATAGCTCCTACAATGAGCAGTTCTTC. Its translation: CSATTWYSSYNEQFF.

The chain couples TRBV7-2 to TRBJ2-1, with D maybe TRBD2 (6 bases). The V end lost 2 bases, the J end lost 3 bases, and 23 bases lay between the germline ends. The CDR3 contains 19 residues. Germline CDR1 SGHTA, CDR2 FQGNSA. CDR3 bases: TGTGCCAGCAGCTTACCTGGCCAGCGGGCGGCCCCTCTCTACAATGAGCAGTTCTTC. It is translated as CASSLPGQRAAPLYNEQFF. The full variable domain, its missing parts supplied by reference TRBV7-2 and TRBJ2-1, is GAGVSQSPSNKVTEKGKDVELRCDPISGHTALYWYRQSLGQGLEFLIYFQGNSAPDKSGLPSDRFSAERTGGSVSTLTIQRTQQEDSAVYLCASSLPGQRAAPLYNEQFFGPGTRLTVL.

This clonotype has a count of ten or more. The chain couples TRBV7-2 to TRBJ2-7; 7 positions match TRBD2. Unmatched junction bases numbered 4, after V lost 0 bases and J lost 2 bases. The germline V gene encodes CDR1 SGHTA and CDR2 FQGNSA. The CDR3 totals 15 residues. CDR3 sequence reads: CASSLAASGAYEQYF. The CDR3 coding sequence is TGTGCCAGCAGCTTAGCTGCTAGCGGAGCCTACGAGCAGTACTTC.

In this sample, this clonotype is medium-sized. The chain employs TRBV20-1 and TRBJ2-5; weak D call: TRBD2 (6 bases). The CDR3 spans 14 residues. Germline V gives CDR1 DFQATT, CDR2 SNEGSKA (reference sequence). V was clipped by 3 bases and J by 2 bases, with 13 bases between them. The CDR3: CSASGRTSQETQYF. DNA for the CDR3: TGCAGTGCTAGCGGGAGAACCTCTCAAGAGACCCAGTACTTC.

Many counts were recorded for this clonotype. The chain joins TRBV4-1 to TRBJ1-1; TRBD1 agrees at 7 bases. V lost 6 bases, J lost 3 bases, and 7 bases stayed unmatched. This CDR3 region has 14 residues. Germline V gene data show CDR1 as MGHRA and CDR2 as YSYEKL. The CDR3 DNA reads TGCGCCAGCAGACTCCAGGGGGGGTACACTGAAGCTTTCTTT. It codes for CASRLQGGYTEAFF.

The chain recombines TRBV28 with TRBJ2-5; D perhaps matches TRBD2 (6 bases). Per the germline V gene, CDR1 is MDHEN and CDR2 is SYDVKM. The CDR3 runs to 13 residues. Trimming cost V 6 bases and J 4 bases, with 12 bases left between them. In nucleotides, the CDR3 is TGTGCCAGCAGCGGGAGTAGCCGAGAGACCCAGTACTTC. It specifies CASSGSSRETQYF.

The J gene is TRBJ2-2, the V gene TRBV12-3 or TRBV12-4; TRBD1 matches 9 bases. The V segment lost 6 bases and the J segment 2 bases; nucleotides outside the gene matches: 4. The CDR3 extends over 15 amino acids. CDR3 region: CASRPQGANTGELFF. The CDR3 DNA sequence: TGTGCCAGCAGACCACAGGGGGCAAACACCGGGGAGCTGTTTTTT.

The chain combines TRBV20-1 with TRBJ2-7, with a weak D call TRBD2 (5 bases). The germline V and J ends were trimmed by 7 bases and 4 bases, with 14 bases remaining between them. The CDR3 extends over 12 amino acids. Germline values: CDR1 DFQATT, CDR2 SNEGSKA (reference sequence). The CDR3 nucleotides read TGCAGTGGAGGCGGGCAATCGTACGAGCAGTACTTC. It codes for CSGGGQSYEQYF.

This clonotype was recorded at least ten times. V and J are TRBV24-1 and TRBJ2-7, with D possibly called TRBD1 or TRBD2 (5 bases each). The CDR3 covers 15 residues. Germline lookup yields CDR1 KGHDR and CDR2 SFDVKD. Trimming took off 7 bases at V and 5 bases at J, with 20 bases between the two ends. The CDR3 region is CATSAYQGVPDEQYF. CDR3 DNA sequence: TGTGCCACCAGCGCCTATCAGGGAGTTCCGGACGAGCAGTACTTC.

This clonotype was found many times. The gene calls are TRBV7-2 and TRBJ2-7; D is unresolved. The germline V and J ends were trimmed by 4 bases and 3 bases, with 13 bases remaining between them. CDR1 is SGHTA, CDR2 FQGNSA, per germline. This CDR3 has 14 residues. CDR3 nucleotides: TGTGCCAGCAGCTCCCTGGGTCGGTACTACGAGCAGTACTTC. It translates to CASSSLGRYYEQYF. The variable domain in full, with the rest retrieved from reference TRBV7-2 and TRBJ2-7, is GAGVSQSPSNKVTEKGKDVELRCDPISGHTALYWYRQSLGQGLEFLIYFQGNSAPDKSGLPSDRFSAERTGGSVSTLTIQRTQQEDSAVYLCASSSLGRYYEQYFGPGTRLTVT.

This clonotype has at least ten counts. V is TRBV20-1 and J is TRBJ2-7, with 16 bases that match TRBD2. The V segment lost 4 bases and the J segment 5 bases; nucleotides outside the gene matches: 8. CDR1 is DFQATT and CDR2 is SNEGSKA in the germline V gene (reference sequence). The CDR3 is made up of 16 amino acids. CDR3 sequence reads: CSATGTSGRVNDEQYF. CDR3 bases: TGCAGTGCTACAGGGACTAGCGGGAGGGTAAACGACGAGCAGTACTTC.

This clonotype has a count of ten or more. V usage is TRBV20-1 and J usage is TRBJ2-1; D gene uncertain. The V end lost 6 bases, the J end lost 8 bases, and 14 bases lay between the germline ends. Germline V gene sequence: CDR1 DFQATT, CDR2 SNEGSKA (reference sequence). The CDR3 sequence is 12 residues long. CDR3 DNA sequence: TGCAGTGCCCGAAGGCTAGTCGATGAGCAGTTCTTC. Translated, it gives CSARRLVDEQFF.

This chain links TRBV25-1 with TRBJ1-1; 8 bases align to TRBD1. The germline V gene encodes CDR1 MGHDK and CDR2 SYGVNS. CDR3 length: 13 residues. After removal of 7 bases from V and 7 bases from J, the junction contained 8 bases not matched to a gene. The CDR3 region is CASIEQGVGEAFF. In DNA form, the CDR3 reads TGTGCCAGCATCGAACAGGGGGTAGGTGAAGCTTTCTTT. Supplemented by reference TRBV25-1 and TRBJ1-1, the full variable domain reads EADIYQTPRYLVIGTGKKITLECSQTMGHDKMYWYQQDPGMELHLIHYSYGVNSTEKGDLSSESTVSRIRTEHFPLTLESARPSHTSQYLCASIEQGVGEAFFGQGTRLTVV.

This clonotype is medium-sized by share. The chain joins TRBV20-1 to TRBJ2-3; 8 nucleotides line up with TRBD1. This CDR3 comprises 18 residues. Trimming cost V 0 bases and J 0 bases; bases outside gene matches: 11. Germline values: CDR1 DFQATT, CDR2 SNEGSKA (reference sequence). The CDR3 DNA sequence: TGCAGTGCTAGAGATCCACAGGGGGTAACTTCTAGCACAGATACGCAGTATTTT. Translation: CSARDPQGVTSSTDTQYF.

Sample share makes this clonotype medium-sized. The V gene is TRBV10-3, the J gene TRBJ2-5, with D unclear. Trimming shortened V by 2 bases and J by 2 bases, and 3 bases separated the two germline ends. The length of the CDR3 is 12 residues. The germline V gene has CDR1 ENHRY and CDR2 SYGVKD. The CDR3 DNA is TGTGCCATCAGTGAGACTCAAGAGACCCAGTACTTC. Its translation is CAISETQETQYF.

This clonotype was found many times. The genes are TRBV18 and TRBJ2-7; D ambiguous. The V gene's germline CDR1 is KGHSH and CDR2 LQKENI. The CDR3 is made up of 13 amino acids. The V gene lost 3 bases and the J gene lost 1 base, with 7 bases spanning the gap. Written as DNA, the CDR3 is TGTGCCAGCTCACCCGACACGTCCTACGAGCAGTACTTC. Its translation is CASSPDTSYEQYF.

CDR3 region: CASSLLPGTNNSPLHF. Here the CDR3 DNA reads TGCGCCAGCAGCTTGTTACCGGGAACGAATAATTCACCCCTCCACTTT. This rearrangement joins TRBV5-1 to TRBJ1-6; no clear D. Trimming removed 1 base from V and 5 bases from J, with 13 bases in between. The CDR3 is 16 residues long. Germline CDR1 is SGHRS and CDR2 is YFSETQ.

The chain combines TRBV19 with TRBJ1-2; the D is unclear. V lost 8 bases to trimming and J lost 2 bases, with 12 bases between them. The CDR3 spans 13 residues. Per germline, CDR1 LNHDA and CDR2 SQIVND (reference sequence). The CDR3 is CASQRRVNYGYTF. CDR3 nucleotides: TGTGCCAGTCAACGGAGGGTAAACTATGGCTACACCTTC.

The chain employs TRBV5-1 and TRBJ2-1; 8 nucleotides agree with TRBD1. The trim removed 0 bases at V and 6 bases at J, leaving 8 bases unmatched. The CDR3 loop spans 16 amino acids. Per the germline V gene, CDR1 is SGHRS and CDR2 is YFSETQ. The CDR3, as DNA: TGCGCCAGCAGCTTGGGAGCAGGGGGCGTTGGCAATGAGCAGTTCTTC. It codes for CASSLGAGGVGNEQFF.

This clonotype rates as medium-sized. This chain uses TRBV5-1 with TRBJ1-5; a weak D match, TRBD1 (5 bases). The CDR3 runs to 14 residues. Looked up from germline, CDR1 is SGHRS and CDR2 is YFSETQ. Trimming removed 4 bases from V and 7 bases from J, with 15 bases in between. DNA of the CDR3: TGCGCCAGCAGCGGGAGACAGCTGGGGCAGCCCCAGCATTTT. Translating it yields CASSGRQLGQPQHF.

The gene calls are TRBV6-5 and TRBJ2-1; D unresolved. V was cut by 4 bases and J by 0 bases, with 13 bases left in between. Germline-derived CDR1 and CDR2 are MNHEY and SVGAGI. CDR3 size: 16 residues. DNA of the CDR3: TGTGCCAGCAGTTCCGCCGAGTCGAGCTCCTACAATGAGCAGTTCTTC. Encoded protein: CASSSAESSSYNEQFF.

This clonotype has at least ten counts. The chain has TRBV7-2 and TRBJ1-2; D may be TRBD1 (5 bases). Germline assignment: CDR1 SGHTA and CDR2 FQGNSA. V lost 1 base and J lost 5, with 14 bases in between. The length of the CDR3 is 15 residues. The CDR3 nucleotides read TGTGCCAGCAGCTTAGTTCATTCAGGGTTGTATGGCTACACCTTC. Its translation: CASSLVHSGLYGYTF.

Many counts were recorded for this clonotype. V is TRBV20-1 and J is TRBJ2-7; D remains ambiguous. CDR3 size: 13 residues. From germline, CDR1 is DFQATT and CDR2 SNEGSKA (reference sequence). With 5 bases removed from V and 0 bases from J, the gap between germline ends came to 11 bases. In DNA form, the CDR3 reads TGCAGTGCTCAGACTGAGCGCTCCTACGAGCAGTACTTC. Residues: CSAQTERSYEQYF.

V is TRBV15 and J is TRBJ2-7; no definite D call. The CDR3 contains 17 residues. The V end lost 0 bases, the J end lost 7 bases, and 22 bases lay between the germline ends. The germline CDR1 and CDR2 sequences are LNHNV and YYDKDF (reference sequence). CDR3 nucleotide sequence: TGTGCCACCAGCAGAGATCCTGACCTTCGGCGTATTTGGGAGCAGTACTTC. This translates into CATSRDPDLRRIWEQYF.

By share, this clonotype counts as medium-sized (0.01 to 0.1%). The chain has TRBV5-8 and TRBJ1-2, with 11 bases identical to TRBD1. The CDR3 spans 21 residues. CDR1 is SGHTS, CDR2 YDEGEE, per germline. The V gene end was trimmed by 1 base and the J gene end by 3 bases; junction bases not matched to a gene: 20. CDR3 in amino acids: CASSLYISWKDRGPPDYGYTF. CDR3 DNA: TGTGCCAGCAGCTTGTATATCTCTTGGAAGGACAGGGGGCCCCCGGACTATGGCTACACCTTC.

With regard to this clonotype: At one end the junction does not follow the germline gene, possibly because of a read error. The V and J genes are TRBV27 and TRBJ2-7, with a weak D call TRBD2 (6 bases). From germline, CDR1 is MNHEY and CDR2 SMNVEV (reference sequence). This CDR3 has 14 residues. This CDR3 is CASSPSAGPYEQCF. CDR3 bases: TGTGCCAGTAGTCCGTCCGCGGGGCCCTACGAGCAGTGCTTC.

By sample fraction, this clonotype is medium-sized. The rearrangement joins TRBV4-2 to TRBJ2-3; TRBD2 agrees at 15 bases. V lost 3 bases to trimming and J lost 0 bases; unmatched junction nucleotides: 4. Germline V gene lookup returns CDR1 LGHNA and CDR2 YNFKEQ. CDR3 size: 18 residues. The CDR3 coding sequence is TGTGCCAGCAGCCAGGGACTAGCGGGAGGACCGAGCACAGATACGCAGTATTTT. It is translated as CASSQGLAGGPSTDTQYF.

The chain has TRBV18 and TRBJ2-1, with D hard to call. Germline V lookup: CDR1 KGHSH, CDR2 LQKENI. The CDR3 runs to 13 residues. Trimming removed 0 bases from V and 11 bases from J, with 11 bases in between. The CDR3 protein is CASSPPLGPKQFF. The DNA of the CDR3 is TGTGCCAGCTCACCACCGTTAGGCCCGAAGCAGTTCTTC.

Within the sample, this clonotype is medium-sized (0.01 to 0.1%). This rearrangement joins TRBV7-2 to TRBJ1-6; maybe TRBD1 (5 bases). Per the germline V gene, CDR1 is SGHTA and CDR2 is FQGNSA. Between the trimmed V and J ends, which lost 5 bases and 7 bases, there was a span of 12 bases. The length of the CDR3 is 14 residues. The CDR3 bases are TGTGCCAGCAGCCCTGGGACGGAGAATTCACCCCTCCACTTT. This codes for CASSPGTENSPLHF.